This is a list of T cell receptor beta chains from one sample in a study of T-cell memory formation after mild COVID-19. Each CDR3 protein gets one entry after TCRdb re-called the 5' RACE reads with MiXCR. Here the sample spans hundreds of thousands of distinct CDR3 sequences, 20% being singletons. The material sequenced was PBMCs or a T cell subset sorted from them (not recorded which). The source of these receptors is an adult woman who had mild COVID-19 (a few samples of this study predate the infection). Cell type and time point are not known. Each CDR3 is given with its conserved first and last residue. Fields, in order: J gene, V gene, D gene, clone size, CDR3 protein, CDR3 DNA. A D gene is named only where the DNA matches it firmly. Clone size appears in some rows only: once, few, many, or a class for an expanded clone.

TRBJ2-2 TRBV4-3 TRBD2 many CASRLAGVGVGELFF TGCGCCAGCAGGCTAGCGGGAGTAGGAGTCGGGGAGCTGTTTTTT
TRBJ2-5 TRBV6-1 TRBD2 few CASSDSGEETQYF TGTGCCAGCAGTGATAGCGGGGAAGAGACCCAGTACTTC
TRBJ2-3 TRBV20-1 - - CSAREQSTDTQYF TGCAGTGCTAGAGAGCAAAGCACAGATACGCAGTATTTT
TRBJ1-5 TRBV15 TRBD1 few CATSRVAGGGQPQHF TGTGCCACCAGCAGAGTCGCAGGGGGCGGTCAGCCCCAGCATTTT
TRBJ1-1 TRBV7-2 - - CSSAAGRNTEAFF TGTTCCAGCGCTGCGGGACGGAACACTGAAGCTTTCTTT
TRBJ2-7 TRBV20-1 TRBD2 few CSAPGEGFARYEQYF TGCAGTGCCCCTGGGGAGGGATTTGCTCGCTACGAGCAGTACTTC
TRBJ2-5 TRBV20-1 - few CSAPIQETQYF TGCAGTGCTCCTATCCAAGAGACCCAGTACTTC
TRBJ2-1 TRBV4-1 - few CASSQPGSRNNEQFF TGCGCCAGCAGCCAACCCGGGTCTAGGAACAATGAGCAGTTCTTC
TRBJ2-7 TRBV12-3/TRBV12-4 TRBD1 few CASSLVSGTGYEQYF TGTGCCAGCAGTTTGGTCTCCGGGACAGGGTACGAGCAGTACTTC
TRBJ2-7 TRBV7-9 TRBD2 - CASSWTSGVYEQYF TGTGCCAGCAGCTGGACTAGCGGAGTTTACGAGCAGTACTTC
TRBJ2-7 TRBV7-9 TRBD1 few CASSLGQGGRAYEQYF TGTGCCAGCAGCTTGGGACAGGGGGGGAGAGCCTACGAGCAGTACTTC
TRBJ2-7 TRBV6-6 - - CASSPDRGRSEQYF TGTGCCAGCAGTCCCGACCGGGGGAGGAGCGAGCAGTACTTC
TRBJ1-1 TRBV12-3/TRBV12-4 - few CASSPLANTEAFF TGTGCCAGCAGTCCCCTGGCGAACACTGAAGCTTTCTTT
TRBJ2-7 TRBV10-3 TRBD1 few CAISGGTGLYEQYF TGTGCCATCAGTGGCGGGACAGGCCTCTACGAGCAGTACTTC
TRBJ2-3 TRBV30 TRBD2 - CAWSGGGLDTQYF TGTGCCTGGAGTGGCGGGGGGTTGGATACGCAGTATTTT
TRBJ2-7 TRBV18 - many CASSPPGPYYEQYF TGTGCCAGCTCACCACCCGGGCCGTACTACGAGCAGTACTTC
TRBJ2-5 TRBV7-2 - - CASSQGTAVLRYF TGTGCCAGCAGCCAAGGGACCGCAGTTTTGCGCTACTTC
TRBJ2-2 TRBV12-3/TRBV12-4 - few CASSTRDGLTGELFF TGTGCCAGCAGCACCCGGGACGGCCTGACCGGGGAGCTGTTTTTT
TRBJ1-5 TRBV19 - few CASSIGGQPQHF TGTGCCAGTAGTATAGGGGGACAGCCCCAGCATTTT
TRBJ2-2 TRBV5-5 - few CASSKGGFGTGELFF TGTGCCAGCAGCAAAGGGGGGTTTGGCACCGGGGAGCTGTTTTTT
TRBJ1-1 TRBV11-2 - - CASSLDSSATEAFF TGTGCCAGCAGCTTAGATAGCTCGGCCACTGAAGCTTTCTTT
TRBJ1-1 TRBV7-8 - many CASSLRDQNTEAFF TGTGCCAGCAGCTTACGAGACCAAAACACTGAAGCTTTCTTT
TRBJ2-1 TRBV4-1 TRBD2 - CASSQLLAGGYNEQFF TGCGCCAGCAGCCAACTTCTAGCGGGGGGTTACAATGAGCAGTTCTTC
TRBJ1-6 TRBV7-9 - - CASSLENSPLHF TGTGCCAGCAGCTTAGAAAACTCACCCCTCCACTTT
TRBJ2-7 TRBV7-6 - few CASSPDEDYEQYF TGTGCCAGCAGCCCAGATGAGGACTACGAGCAGTACTTC
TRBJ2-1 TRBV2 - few CASRRSYEQFF TGTGCCAGCAGGAGGAGTTATGAGCAGTTCTTC
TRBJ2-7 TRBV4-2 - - CASSPSGTFSSYEQYF TGTGCCAGCAGCCCCTCCGGGACGTTCAGCTCCTACGAGCAGTACTTC
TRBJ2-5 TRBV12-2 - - CASRLVPGLTQETQYF TGTGCAAGTCGCTTAGTGCCGGGCCTCACCCAAGAGACCCAGTACTTC
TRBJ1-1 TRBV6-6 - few CASSPLRTEGDTEAFF TGTGCCAGCAGTCCCCTCAGGACAGAAGGCGACACTGAAGCTTTCTTT
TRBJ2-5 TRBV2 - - CASSARQVRETQYF TGTGCCAGCAGTGCGCGACAGGTGCGGGAGACCCAGTACTTC
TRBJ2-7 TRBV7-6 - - CASSPRDGTSYEQYF TGTGCCAGCAGCCCCAGGGACGGTACCTCCTACGAGCAGTACTTC
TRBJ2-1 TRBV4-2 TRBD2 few CASSRVAGGAYNEQFF TGTGCCAGCAGCCGAGTGGCGGGAGGGGCCTACAATGAGCAGTTCTTC
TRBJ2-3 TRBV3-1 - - CASSQGWVETTFFRDTQYF TGTGCCAGCAGCCAAGGATGGGTGGAGACGACCTTTTTTCGTGATACGCAGTATTTT
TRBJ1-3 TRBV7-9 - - CASSLVAVSGNTIYF TGTGCCAGCAGCTTAGTTGCAGTCTCTGGAAACACCATATATTTT
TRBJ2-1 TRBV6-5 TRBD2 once CASIYDGGRNTYNEQFF TGTGCCAGCATTTATGATGGCGGGAGGAATACCTACAATGAGCAGTTCTTC
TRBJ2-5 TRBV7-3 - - CASSFDVGTQYF TGTGCCAGCAGCTTTGACGTGGGGACCCAGTACTTC
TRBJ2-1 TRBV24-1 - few CATSQLNLGSYNEQFF TGTGCCACCAGCCAACTAAACCTCGGCTCCTACAATGAGCAGTTCTTC
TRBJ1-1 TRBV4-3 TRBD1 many CASSPDRGYTEAFF TGCGCCAGCAGCCCGGACAGGGGGTACACTGAAGCTTTCTTT
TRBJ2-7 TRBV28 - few CASSLALLAHEQYF TGTGCCAGCAGTTTGGCCCTCCTCGCCCACGAGCAGTACTTC
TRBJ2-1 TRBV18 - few CASSPYLSSYNEQFF TGTGCCAGCTCACCCTACCTAAGCTCCTACAATGAGCAGTTCTTC
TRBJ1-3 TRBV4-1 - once CASSQDRDNTIYF TGCGCCAGCAGCCAAGATCGGGACAACACCATATATTTT
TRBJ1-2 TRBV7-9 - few CASSLVQEWIKGYTF TGTGCCAGCAGCTTAGTCCAGGAGTGGATAAAGGGCTACACCTTC
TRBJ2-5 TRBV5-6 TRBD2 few CASSYPPGLAGETQYF TGTGCCAGCAGCTACCCACCGGGACTAGCGGGAGAGACCCAGTACTTC